This TCR beta chain came from a study of OX40 agonist ivuxolimab in advanced cancers. Study-wide findings and caveats: Within 6 weeks, CD4+ and CD8+ blood T cells expanded clonally at 0.1 to 3.0 mg/kg. Near-lowest levels of clonal expansion characterized partial responders at 0.1-3.0 mg/kg.

Germline lookup yields CDR1 SGDLS and CDR2 YYNGEE. The CDR3 is made up of 13 amino acids. Deletions cut 1 base from V and 6 bases from J, with 7 bases between. A history of autoimmune disease or systemic immunosuppression excluded patients. Peripheral blood came from all dose cohorts at three timepoints. On this clone: Its target is not known.

Libraries were prepared by immunoSEQ multiplex PCR; TCRdb keeps only in-frame clonotypes and omits some of them. This table has fewer than 85,000 clones, nearly 85% appearing once. This TCR was sampled from an adult with an advanced solid tumor such as melanoma, head and neck, liver or kidney cancer. This chain joins TRBV9 and TRBJ2-2; possible D gene TRBD2, 6 bases. Here the sequenced sample was CD4+ or CD8+ T cells sorted from blood, taken in a trial of the OX40 agonist ivuxolimab. This chain's CDR3 is CASSVWGAGELFF. The CDR3 DNA reads as TGTGCCAGCAGCGTATGGGGGGCCGGGGAGCTGTTTTTT.